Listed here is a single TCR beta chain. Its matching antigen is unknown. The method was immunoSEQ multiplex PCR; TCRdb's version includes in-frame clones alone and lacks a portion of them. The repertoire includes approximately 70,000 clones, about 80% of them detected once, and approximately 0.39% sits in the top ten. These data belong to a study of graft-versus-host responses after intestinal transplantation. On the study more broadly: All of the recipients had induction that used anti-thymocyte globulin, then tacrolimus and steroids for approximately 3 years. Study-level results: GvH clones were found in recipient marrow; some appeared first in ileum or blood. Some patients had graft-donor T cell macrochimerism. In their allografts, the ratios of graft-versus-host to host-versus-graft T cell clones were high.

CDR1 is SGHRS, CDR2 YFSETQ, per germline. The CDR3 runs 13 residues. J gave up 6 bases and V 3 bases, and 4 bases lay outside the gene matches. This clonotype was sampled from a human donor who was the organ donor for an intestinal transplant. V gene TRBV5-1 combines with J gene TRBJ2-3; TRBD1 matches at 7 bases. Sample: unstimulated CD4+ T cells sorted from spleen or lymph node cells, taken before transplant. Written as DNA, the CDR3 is TGCGCCAGCAGCTCCAGGGGGTGGGATACGCAGTATTTT. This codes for CASSSRGWDTQYF.